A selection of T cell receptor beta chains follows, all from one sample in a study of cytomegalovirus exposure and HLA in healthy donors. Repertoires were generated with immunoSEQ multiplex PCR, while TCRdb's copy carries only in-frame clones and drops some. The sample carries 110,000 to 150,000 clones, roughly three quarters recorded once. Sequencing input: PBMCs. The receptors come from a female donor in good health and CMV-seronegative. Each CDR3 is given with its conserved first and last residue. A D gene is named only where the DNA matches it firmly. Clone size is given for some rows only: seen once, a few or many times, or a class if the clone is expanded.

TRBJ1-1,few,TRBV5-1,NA,TGCGCCAGCAGCTATGCAGGGAACACTGAAGCTTTCTTT,CASSYAGNTEAFF
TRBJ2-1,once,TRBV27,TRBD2,TGTGCCAGCGGGCGGGAGGGAGGGTACAATGAGCAGTTCTTC,CASGREGGYNEQFF
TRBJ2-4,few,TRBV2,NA,TGTGCCAGCAGTAAGGCTAGCGACAGCATTCAGTACTTC,CASSKASDSIQYF
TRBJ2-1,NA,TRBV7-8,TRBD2,TGTGCCAGCAGCCCAGGGACTAGCGGCACCTACAATGAGCAGTTCTTC,CASSPGTSGTYNEQFF
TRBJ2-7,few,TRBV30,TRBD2,TGTGCCTGGAGTGTACTGGCGGGAGAGCCGGGGGAGCAGTACTTC,CAWSVLAGEPGEQYF
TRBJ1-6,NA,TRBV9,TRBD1,TGTGCCAGCAGCGTCTCACCGACAGGGGGAAATTCACCCCTCCACTTT,CASSVSPTGGNSPLHF
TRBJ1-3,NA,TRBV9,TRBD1,TGTGCCAGCAGCGTAACCGGACAGGGGGCTGGAAACACCATATATTTT,CASSVTGQGAGNTIYF
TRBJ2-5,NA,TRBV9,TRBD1,TGTGCCAGCAGCACACAGGGGATGGAGACCCAGTACTTC,CASSTQGMETQYF
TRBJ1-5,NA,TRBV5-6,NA,TGTGCCAGCAGCTTGGGGGTGACAGGCTTTAATAGCAATCAGCCCCAGCATTTT,CASSLGVTGFNSNQPQHF
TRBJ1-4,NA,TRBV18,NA,TGTGCCAGCTCACCCCAGCGGGTTAACGGTGAAAAACTGTTTTTT,CASSPQRVNGEKLFF
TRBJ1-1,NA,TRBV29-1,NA,TGCAGCGTTGTCCCGGAGGACACTGAAGCTTTCTTT,CSVVPEDTEAFF
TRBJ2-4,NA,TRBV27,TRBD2,TGTGCCAGTTCATCCGCCCGGGGGGGAAACATTCAGTACTTC,CASSSARGGNIQYF
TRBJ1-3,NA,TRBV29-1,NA,TGCAGCGTTGACGGTGACTCTGGAAACACCATATATTTT,CSVDGDSGNTIYF
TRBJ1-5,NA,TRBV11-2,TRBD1,TGTGCCAGCAGCTCCGACAGGGGGGATCAGCCCCAGCATTTT,CASSSDRGDQPQHF
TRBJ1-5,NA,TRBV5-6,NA,TGTGCCAGCAGCTTCTACAACCGGGGGGGCAATCAGCCCCAGCATTTT,CASSFYNRGGNQPQHF
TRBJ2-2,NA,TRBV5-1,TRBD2,TGCGCCAGCAGCAGGACTAGCGGTGGCTCCGGGGAGCTGTTTTTT,CASSRTSGGSGELFF
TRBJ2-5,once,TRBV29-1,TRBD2,TGCAGCGTTGAAGTAGCGGGGGTCCGGGGGACCCAGTACTTC,CSVEVAGVRGTQYF
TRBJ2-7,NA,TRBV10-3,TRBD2,TGTGCCATCAGTGAGGGGAGGGGCGACGAGCAGTACTTC,CAISEGRGDEQYF
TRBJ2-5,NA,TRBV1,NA,TGCACCAGCAGCCAAGTCACTCCGGGCGTTCCGGAGGGAGAGACCCAGTACTTC,CTSSQVTPGVPEGETQYF
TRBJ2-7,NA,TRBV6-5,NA,TGTGCCAGCAGTTACTCGACCGGGGCGGGGGAGCAGTACTTC,CASSYSTGAGEQYF
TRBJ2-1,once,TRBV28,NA,TGTGCCAGCAGCCACAGAAATGAGCAGTTCTTC,CASSHRNEQFF
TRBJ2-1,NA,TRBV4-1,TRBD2,TGCGCCAGCAGCCAACTAGCGGAGAGCTCCTACAATGAGCAGTTCTTC,CASSQLAESSYNEQFF
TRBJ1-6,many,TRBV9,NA,TGTGCCAGCAGCGTAGCATATAATTCACCCCTCCACTTT,CASSVAYNSPLHF
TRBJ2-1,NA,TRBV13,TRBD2,TGTGCCAGCAGCCGCACTAGCGGTGAGCAGTTCTTC,CASSRTSGEQFF
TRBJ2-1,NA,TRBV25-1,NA,TGTGCCAGCAGTGCAGGTTTGGGGACATTGACGAATGAGCAGTTCTTC,CASSAGLGTLTNEQFF
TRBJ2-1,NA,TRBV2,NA,TGTGCCAGCAGTGAAGAATATAACAATGAGCAGTTCTTC,CASSEEYNNEQFF
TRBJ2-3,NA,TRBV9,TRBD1,TGTGCCAGCAGCGTAGGGATTAGGGGGCGCGTTCCAGATACGCAGTATTTT,CASSVGIRGRVPDTQYF
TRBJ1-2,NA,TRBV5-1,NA,TGCGCCAGCAGGGCAATCTATGGCTACACCTTC,CASRAIYGYTF
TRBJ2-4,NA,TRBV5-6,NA,TGTGCCAGCAGCCCGGTCCGGGGAGTTCAGTACTTC,CASSPVRGVQYF
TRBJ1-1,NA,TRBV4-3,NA,TGCGCCAGCAGCCAAGTACCTAATACAGGGATGAACACTGAAGCTTTCTTT,CASSQVPNTGMNTEAFF
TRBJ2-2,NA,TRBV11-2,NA,TGTGCCAGCAGCTCTCAGGGAATAACCGGGGAGCTGTTTTTT,CASSSQGITGELFF
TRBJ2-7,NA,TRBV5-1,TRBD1,TGCGCCAGCAGCTCGGGACAGGGCCAGTACTTC,CASSSGQGQYF
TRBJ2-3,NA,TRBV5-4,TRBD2,TGTGCCAGCAGCTTGGAGGTTAGCGGGAGTGCGCAGTATTTT,CASSLEVSGSAQYF
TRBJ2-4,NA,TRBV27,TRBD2,TGTGCCAGCAGTTTATCGAGCGGGAGAGGCAAAAACATTCAGTACTTC,CASSLSSGRGKNIQYF
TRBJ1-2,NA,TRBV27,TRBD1,TGTGCCAGCAGTTTAGATGGGACAGGGGACGGCTACACCTTC,CASSLDGTGDGYTF
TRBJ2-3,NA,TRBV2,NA,TGTGCCAGCAGTGTTATGTATAGCACAGATACGCAGTATTTT,CASSVMYSTDTQYF
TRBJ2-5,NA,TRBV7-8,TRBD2,TGTGCCAGCAGTCTACCGGGACTAGGTGGGGGAGAGACCCAGTACTTC,CASSLPGLGGGETQYF
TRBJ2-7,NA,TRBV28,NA,TGTGCCAGCAGTCCTATCGAAGGAGGGGTCACCTACGAGCAGTACTTC,CASSPIEGGVTYEQYF
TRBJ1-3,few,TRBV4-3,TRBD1,TGCGCCAGCAGCCAGGACAGGGGAAACACCATATATTTT,CASSQDRGNTIYF
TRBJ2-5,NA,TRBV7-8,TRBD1,TGTGCCAGCAGCTCAGGGGTCACAGGGGTAGAGACCCAGTACTTC,CASSSGVTGVETQYF
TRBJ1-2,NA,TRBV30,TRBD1,TGTGCCTGGAGCCAACAGGGGGCAGATGGCTACACCTTC,CAWSQQGADGYTF
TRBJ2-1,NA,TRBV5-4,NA,TGTGCCAGCAGCTTGGGGGGGCCCAACAATGAGCAGTTCTTC,CASSLGGPNNEQFF
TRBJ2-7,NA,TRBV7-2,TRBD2,TGTGCCAGCAGCTTGACAGCGGGACCGGACTACGAGCAGTACTTC,CASSLTAGPDYEQYF